This is a list of T cell receptor beta chains from one sample in a study of T cells in Graves' hyperthyroidism and ophthalmopathy. In TCRdb, the multiplex PCR reads were re-called with MiXCR into one record per CDR3 protein. The data show approximately 200,000 distinct CDR3 sequences, 18% seen once. Sequencing was done on a sample of blood. All receptors derive from a man aged 35 to 55 with Graves' hyperthyroidism. Both conserved end residues are part of each CDR3. A D gene is named only where the DNA matches it firmly. The size entry is marked missing in some rows and otherwise reads once, few, many or a size class.

size: many; J: TRBJ2-7; D: .; V: TRBV7-2; DNA: TGTGCCAGCAGCATCAGGGCCAGCTACGAGCAGTACTTC; CDR3: CASSIRASYEQYF
size: .; J: TRBJ1-2; D: .; V: TRBV7-8; DNA: TGTGCCAGCAGCTTTGGGGGGAATGGCTACACCTTC; CDR3: CASSFGGNGYTF
size: many; J: TRBJ1-1; D: .; V: TRBV20-1; DNA: TGCAGTGCTAGAGATGTGGAGGGAAGGACTGAAGCTTTCTTT; CDR3: CSARDVEGRTEAFF
size: .; J: TRBJ2-7; D: .; V: TRBV10-3; DNA: TGTGCCACCCGAGCGGAGGGCTCCTACGAGCAGTACTTC; CDR3: CATRAEGSYEQYF
size: .; J: TRBJ1-2; D: TRBD1; V: TRBV20-1; DNA: TGCAGTGCTAGACCGACAGGGGGCAGGTATGGCTACACCTTC; CDR3: CSARPTGGRYGYTF
size: many; J: TRBJ1-5; D: .; V: TRBV12-3/TRBV12-4; DNA: TGTGCCAGCAGTTTAGCTGGCGGTCAGCCCCAGCATTTT; CDR3: CASSLAGGQPQHF
size: .; J: TRBJ1-4; D: .; V: TRBV15; DNA: TGTGCCACCGGCAGATCTCTTAGGGAAAAACTGTTTTTT; CDR3: CATGRSLREKLFF
size: many; J: TRBJ1-1; D: .; V: TRBV30; DNA: TGTGCCTGCCACCGACTGACCGGGGCCCTTTCGGAAGCTTTCTTT; CDR3: CACHRLTGALSEAFF
size: many; J: TRBJ1-1; D: .; V: TRBV5-1; DNA: TGCGCCACCACGCTGGGGATAGGTAACACTGAAGCTTTCTTT; CDR3: CATTLGIGNTEAFF
size: many; J: TRBJ1-1; D: .; V: TRBV20-1; DNA: TGCAGTGCTAGAGATTACGGGACGGCAACTGAAGCTTTCTTT; CDR3: CSARDYGTATEAFF
size: .; J: TRBJ1-2; D: .; V: TRBV6-6; DNA: TGTGCCAGCAGTTACTCGGCCCTGCTGAGGGGCTACACCTTC; CDR3: CASSYSALLRGYTF
size: few; J: TRBJ2-1; D: .; V: TRBV27; DNA: TGTGCCAGCAGTCCCAACCACAATGAGCAGTTCTTC; CDR3: CASSPNHNEQFF
size: many; J: TRBJ2-3; D: TRBD2; V: TRBV7-2; DNA: TGTGCCAGCAGCTTAGCGCTACTAGCGGGTAGCACAGATACGCAGTATTTT; CDR3: CASSLALLAGSTDTQYF
size: .; J: TRBJ1-6; D: .; V: TRBV9; DNA: TGTGCCAGCAGCGTAGTTGATAATTCACCCCTCCACTTT; CDR3: CASSVVDNSPLHF
size: many; J: TRBJ1-1; D: TRBD1; V: TRBV20-1; DNA: TGCAGTGCAAAACAGGACAGGGGTCTCCACGCTGAAGCTTTCTTT; CDR3: CSAKQDRGLHAEAFF
size: many; J: TRBJ1-2; D: .; V: TRBV7-2; DNA: TGTGCCAGCAGCTTAACGGCCGACAATTATGGCTACACCTTC; CDR3: CASSLTADNYGYTF
size: many; J: TRBJ1-1; D: .; V: TRBV28; DNA: TGTGCCAGCCTTCCGGGAACCAACACTGAAGCTTTCTTT; CDR3: CASLPGTNTEAFF
size: many; J: TRBJ2-3; D: .; V: TRBV5-1; DNA: TGCGCCAGCAGCTCGGGGCCTAGCACAGATACGCAGTATTTT; CDR3: CASSSGPSTDTQYF
size: many; J: TRBJ2-3; D: .; V: TRBV7-3; DNA: TGTGCCAGCAGCCCCGGGGGGCTCGCAGATACGCAGTATTTT; CDR3: CASSPGGLADTQYF
size: few; J: TRBJ1-6; D: .; V: TRBV28; DNA: TGTGCCAGCAGTGAACAGGGATATAATTCACCCCTCCACTTT; CDR3: CASSEQGYNSPLHF
size: few; J: TRBJ1-1; D: TRBD1; V: TRBV24-1; DNA: TGTGCCACCAGTGATCAAGACAGGGGCGGGCAAGCTTTCTTT; CDR3: CATSDQDRGGQAFF
size: many; J: TRBJ2-7; D: TRBD2; V: TRBV5-1; DNA: TGCGCCAGCAGCTTCGCTAGCGGGCCCCACGAGCAGTACTTC; CDR3: CASSFASGPHEQYF
size: .; J: TRBJ1-2; D: .; V: TRBV4-2; DNA: TGTGCCAGCAGCCAAGATAAGGGGAGAGGCTACACCTTC; CDR3: CASSQDKGRGYTF
size: few; J: TRBJ1-2; D: .; V: TRBV7-2; DNA: TGTGCCAGCAGCCCCTCCCTCCAGGGCTACACCTTC; CDR3: CASSPSLQGYTF
size: many; J: TRBJ2-7; D: TRBD2; V: TRBV7-8; DNA: TGTGCCAGCAGCTTACAGACTAGCGGGGTGGACGAGCAGTACTTC; CDR3: CASSLQTSGVDEQYF
size: many; J: TRBJ2-1; D: TRBD2; V: TRBV11-3; DNA: TGTGCCAGCAGCTTAAGGGCTAGCGGGCCGAACAATGAGCAGTTCTTC; CDR3: CASSLRASGPNNEQFF
size: .; J: TRBJ2-7; D: TRBD1; V: TRBV7-9; DNA: TGTGCCAGCAGACCCGGAGACAGGGGGGATTACGAGCAGTACTTC; CDR3: CASRPGDRGDYEQYF
size: .; J: TRBJ1-5; D: .; V: TRBV7-2; DNA: TGTGCCAGCAGCTTAGTCACAGGGCCTTCAAAGCCCCAGCATTTT; CDR3: CASSLVTGPSKPQHF
size: many; J: TRBJ1-4; D: .; V: TRBV5-1; DNA: TGCGCCAGCAGAGGTCAGGGAACTAATGAAAAACTGTTTTTT; CDR3: CASRGQGTNEKLFF
size: many; J: TRBJ2-7; D: .; V: TRBV28; DNA: TGTGCCAGCACCACTACCACCTACGAGCAGTACTTC; CDR3: CASTTTTYEQYF
size: .; J: TRBJ2-7; D: .; V: TRBV5-6; DNA: TGTGCCAGCAGCTTGGGTGCCCGAGTATGGTCCCACGAGCAGTACTTC; CDR3: CASSLGARVWSHEQYF
size: .; J: TRBJ2-7; D: TRBD1; V: TRBV20-1; DNA: TGCAGTGCTATCCACCCCGGGACAGGCTCCTACGAGCAGTACTTC; CDR3: CSAIHPGTGSYEQYF
size: many; J: TRBJ1-3; D: .; V: TRBV6-1; DNA: TGTGCCAGCAGTGAACAGCGACAGAGAGTTGGAAACACCATATATTTT; CDR3: CASSEQRQRVGNTIYF
size: .; J: TRBJ1-4; D: .; V: TRBV6-1; DNA: TGTGCCAGCAGTTTCAGGGCGGGTAATGAAAAACTGTTTTTT; CDR3: CASSFRAGNEKLFF
size: .; J: TRBJ2-2; D: .; V: TRBV12-3/TRBV12-4; DNA: TGTGCCAGCAGTTTCGTAGGGGCCGGGGAGCTGTTTTTT; CDR3: CASSFVGAGELFF
size: .; J: TRBJ2-3; D: .; V: TRBV10-3; DNA: TGTGCCATCAGTGAGATCGGACAGAGCACAGATACGCAGTATTTT; CDR3: CAISEIGQSTDTQYF
size: many; J: TRBJ1-2; D: TRBD1; V: TRBV7-9; DNA: TGTGCCAGCAGCACTCCGACAGGGGGATCCTATGGCTACACCTTC; CDR3: CASSTPTGGSYGYTF
size: many; J: TRBJ2-7; D: .; V: TRBV28; DNA: TGTGCCAGCAGGGGGGGTGAAGGGTCGGCCTCCTACGAGCAGTACTTC; CDR3: CASRGGEGSASYEQYF
size: .; J: TRBJ1-4; D: .; V: TRBV5-6; DNA: TGTGCCAGCAGCTTCGGCCAGTCTAATGAAAAACTGTTTTTT; CDR3: CASSFGQSNEKLFF
size: many; J: TRBJ1-1; D: .; V: TRBV12-3/TRBV12-4; DNA: TGTGCCAGCAGTTTCTTGACCGCTGGAGGTGAAGCTTTCTTT; CDR3: CASSFLTAGGEAFF
size: many; J: TRBJ1-2; D: TRBD1; V: TRBV7-8; DNA: TGTGCCAGCAGCCCATACACACAGGGGCACTATGGCTACACCTTC; CDR3: CASSPYTQGHYGYTF
size: few; J: TRBJ1-5; D: .; V: TRBV28; DNA: TGTGCCAGCATTTCAGGGGCCCCGAGGGTGCGTCAGCCCCAGCATTTT; CDR3: CASISGAPRVRQPQHF